The following is a T cell receptor (beta chain) sequence with its context. The antigen remains undetermined. Deep was the level used in running the assay. Produced via immunoSEQ multiplex PCR; TCRdb's table is partial and in-frame only. This table has about 680,000 clones, 92% appearing once. The sample is drawn from a study of shared clonotypes between healthy human individuals. Study outcomes and limitations: What rarefaction showed was incomplete sorted-subset sequencing despite large depth.

Germline values: CDR1 SGHRS, CDR2 YFSETQ. The CDR3 length is 14 residues. Losses at the gene ends were 0 bases for V and 4 bases for J; bases not matched to a gene: 4. CD45RO-negative, CCR7-selected cells formed the naive CD8 fraction, which excluded terminally differentiated effector memory CD45RA+ cells. V gene TRBV5-1 combines with J gene TRBJ2-7; 7 bases map to TRBD1. The source material was naive CD8+ T cells sorted from blood. The source of this sequence is a man younger than 45 in good health. CDR3 sequence (DNA): TGCGCCAGCAGCTTGGCGGGGACAGTTTACGAGCAGTACTTC. It yields the protein CASSLAGTVYEQYF.